One and the same sample provided the 22 T cell receptor beta chains below, sequenced in a study of blood T cells in healthy people across ages. Then a second PCR, running about 6 to 12 cycles, was carried out with a sample-barcoded 5' primer and a J-beta primer mix. TCRdb independently ran MiXCR on the 5' RACE reads; one entry per CDR3 protein. The table includes around 780,000 distinct CDR3 sequences, roughly 25% detected once. The same sample was also studied in work on T cells of mothers and their children.

Source material: blood. The receptors were sampled from a boy between 10 and 17 years old in good health.

This clonotype came up a few times. This chain joins TRBV4-2 and TRBJ1-2; D unclear. Germline loops: CDR1 LGHNA, CDR2 YNFKEQ. This CDR3 region has 14 residues. Trimming left V 0 bases short and J 5 bases short, with 10 bases between. The DNA of the CDR3 is TGTGCCAGCAGCCAAGATTTAGGAAGTTATGGCTACACCTTC. Its protein is CASSQDLGSYGYTF.

In its sample, this clonotype was seen a few times. The J gene is TRBJ2-3, the V gene TRBV20-1, with TRBD2 matching over 8 bases. CDR3 length: 17 amino acids. The germline V gene has CDR1 DFQATT and CDR2 SNEGSKA (reference sequence). V was clipped by 7 bases and J by 0 bases; unmatched bases: 15. CDR3 bases: TGCAGTGGGCTCGGGACTAGAGGGGGGGGTAGCACAGATACGCAGTATTTT. This sequence encodes CSGLGTRGGGSTDTQYF.

Of note for this clonotype: Germline and junction disagree at one end, which may indicate a read error. V is TRBV27 and J is TRBJ2-5, with D unresolved. Germline CDR1 is MNHEY and CDR2 is SMNVEV (reference sequence). The CDR3 covers 13 residues. Here the CDR3 reads CSSSFRMLETQYF. The CDR3 bases are TGTTCCAGCAGTTTCCGGATGCTTGAGACCCAGTACTTC.

In this sample, this clonotype turned up a few times. This chain connects TRBV4-1 to TRBJ2-7; 9 positions match TRBD1. The ends lost 3 bases at V and 3 bases at J; junction bases unmatched: 6. Germline CDR1 is MGHRA and CDR2 is YSYEKL. The CDR3 totals 15 residues. The DNA of the CDR3 is TGCGCCAGCAGCCAGGGACAGGGAGGTATCTACGAGCAGTACTTC. Translated, it gives CASSQGQGGIYEQYF.

The table lists this clonotype with a few counts. The chain links TRBV7-9 to TRBJ2-7; D unclear. CDR3 length: 14 residues. CDR1 is SEHNR and CDR2 is FQNEAQ in the germline V gene (reference sequence). Trimming removed 2 bases at V and 0 bases at J, with 8 bases between. For the CDR3, the DNA is TGTGCCAGCAGCTTAAACACCATCTCCTACGAGCAGTACTTC. This sequence encodes CASSLNTISYEQYF.

The chain is built from TRBV20-1 and TRBJ1-2, with 7 bases lining up with TRBD1. The CDR3 has 17 amino acids. Germline V gene sequence: CDR1 DFQATT, CDR2 SNEGSKA (reference sequence). J was trimmed by 1 base and V by 0 bases; bases with no gene match: 11. CDR3 sequence reads: CSARDRGTAPLNYGYTF. The CDR3 nucleotides read TGCAGTGCTAGAGATAGGGGGACAGCTCCTCTTAACTATGGCTACACCTTC.

The DNA of the CDR3 is TGTGCCAGCAGCCAAGGGGGTTCTTTGGGTGAGCAGTTCTTC. The encoded protein is CASSQGGSLGEQFF. This chain links TRBV3-1 with TRBJ2-5; unclear D gene. The end of the DNA is better explained by TRBJ2-1, so the J call may be wrong. This CDR3 is 14 amino acids long. The V gene's germline CDR1 is LGHDT and CDR2 YNNKEL (reference sequence).

The chain combines TRBV20-1 with TRBJ2-5, with D possibly called TRBD1 or TRBD2 (5 bases each). Per germline, CDR1 DFQATT and CDR2 SNEGSKA (reference sequence). Trimming took off 4 bases at V and 4 bases at J, with 10 bases between the two ends. The CDR3 runs 12 residues. The DNA of the CDR3 is TGCAGTGCTAATGGGGGTAGAGAGACCCAGTACTTC. Translated, it gives CSANGGRETQYF.

This clonotype was counted between two and nine times. The chain combines TRBV28 with TRBJ2-3, with a weak D call TRBD1 (6 bases). The CDR3 loop spans 14 amino acids. Germline V gene lookup returns CDR1 MDHEN and CDR2 SYDVKM. V dropped 7 bases and J dropped 8 bases, with 19 bases sitting between them. The CDR3 nucleotides read TGTGCCAGCACTCTAGGGACAAGTGTAGGTACGCAGTATTTT. It encodes CASTLGTSVGTQYF.

The chain has TRBV6-5 and TRBJ1-3; D unclear. The CDR3 runs to 16 residues. With 0 bases removed from V and 4 bases from J, the gap between germline ends came to 13 bases. Germline lookup yields CDR1 MNHEY and CDR2 SVGAGI. CDR3 region: CASSYSNKGAGNTIYF. As DNA, the CDR3 is TGTGCCAGCAGTTACTCGAATAAGGGTGCCGGAAACACCATATATTTT.

The chain links TRBV6-2 or TRBV6-3 to TRBJ1-4; D ambiguous. The CDR3 loop spans 22 amino acids. Trimming removed 4 bases from V and 0 bases from J, with 30 bases in between. CDR1 is MNHEY, CDR2 SVGEGT, per germline. For the CDR3, the DNA is TGTGCCAGCAGTTTAACCGGGATCTCCCAAGGGCGGTATACTGCAACTAATGAAAAACTGTTTTTT. This encodes CASSLTGISQGRYTATNEKLFF.

The chain is built from TRBV20-1 and TRBJ2-2; D is unresolved. Germline V gene data show CDR1 as DFQATT and CDR2 as SNEGSKA (reference sequence). Deletions cut 5 bases from V and 1 base from J, with 11 bases between. CDR3 length: 14 amino acids. The CDR3 spells CSACKPWNTGELFF. CDR3 coding DNA: TGCAGTGCTTGTAAGCCTTGGAACACCGGGGAGCTGTTTTTT.

This clonotype was picked up a small number of times. This chain connects TRBV4-1 to TRBJ1-5; D remains unclear. The germline V gene has CDR1 MGHRA and CDR2 YSYEKL. V was trimmed by 0 bases and J by 3 bases, leaving 9 bases between them. The length of the CDR3 is 15 residues. CDR3 sequence: CASSQEETLNQPQHF. The CDR3 coding sequence is TGCGCCAGCAGCCAAGAAGAAACACTCAATCAGCCCCAGCATTTT.

The chain combines TRBV7-9 with TRBJ1-2; D is undetermined. V lost 0 bases, J lost 8 bases, and 13 bases lay in between. The length of the CDR3 is 14 residues. In germline, CDR1 is SEHNR, CDR2 FQNEAQ (reference sequence). The CDR3 spells CASSLALAGEGYTF. CDR3 bases: TGTGCCAGCAGCTTAGCTTTGGCGGGAGAGGGCTACACCTTC. The whole variable domain, remainder taken from reference TRBV7-9 and TRBJ1-2, is DTGVSQNPRHKITKRGQNVTFRCDPISEHNRLYWYRQTLGQGPEFLTYFQNEAQLEKSRLLSDRFSAERPKGSFSTLEIQRTEQGDSAMYLCASSLALAGEGYTFGSGTRLTVV.

To note about this clonotype: An end of the junction differs from the germline gene, which may be a read error. The chain is built from TRBV7-9 and TRBJ1-4, with D maybe TRBD1 (6 bases). The CDR3 consists of 18 residues. Germline CDR1 and CDR2: SEHNR and FQNEAQ (reference sequence). The CDR3 reads CASTLALSSGATNEKLFF. The CDR3 DNA reads TGTGCCAGCACCTTAGCCCTTTCCTCAGGGGCAACTAATGAAAAACTGTTTTTT.

The V gene is TRBV12-3 or TRBV12-4, the J gene TRBJ2-3; a possible D gene is TRBD2 (5 bases). The CDR3 is 16 amino acids. V was pared by 2 bases and J by 0 bases, with 12 bases between. The CDR3, as DNA: TGTGCCAGCAGTTTACGGCTAGCAGATAGCACAGATACGCAGTATTTT. Its protein product is CASSLRLADSTDTQYF.

In this sample, this clonotype turned up a few times. This rearrangement joins TRBV7-9 to TRBJ2-7, with 8 positions matching TRBD1. Germline V gives CDR1 SEHNR, CDR2 FQNEAQ (reference sequence). The CDR3 sequence is 17 residues long. V lost 4 bases and J lost 3; bases outside the gene matches: 14. Here the CDR3 DNA reads TGTGCCAGCAGCTCATTAGGAGGGACAGGATGGGACTACGAGCAGTACTTC. Translated: CASSSLGGTGWDYEQYF. Together with reference TRBV7-9 and TRBJ2-7, the CDR3 gives the full variable domain: DTGVSQNPRHKITKRGQNVTFRCDPISEHNRLYWYRQTLGQGPEFLTYFQNEAQLEKSRLLSDRFSAERPKGSFSTLEIQRTEQGDSAMYLCASSSLGGTGWDYEQYFGPGTRLTVT.

This rearrangement joins TRBV12-5 to TRBJ2-2; weak D call: TRBD2 (5 bases). The germline V gene encodes CDR1 LGHNT and CDR2 FRNRAP. This CDR3 is built from 12 residues. Deletions cut 6 bases from V and 5 bases from J, with 7 bases between. The DNA of the CDR3 is TGTGCTAGTGGAAGGGAGACCGGGGAGCTGTTTTTT. Translating gives CASGRETGELFF.

This chain connects TRBV19 to TRBJ1-1; D ambiguous. This CDR3 spans 13 amino acids. Germline assignment: CDR1 LNHDA and CDR2 SQIVND (reference sequence). V lost 5 bases and J 0 bases, leaving 7 bases between the germline ends. The CDR3: CASSPRMNTEAFF. The DNA for the CDR3 is TGTGCCAGTAGTCCACGGATGAACACTGAAGCTTTCTTT.

This clonotype was counted only a few times. CDR3 sequence reads: CASTSRGGAFNEQFF. In DNA form, the CDR3 reads TGTGCCAGCACCTCCCGCGGGGGGGCCTTCAATGAGCAGTTCTTC. The gene calls are TRBV9 and TRBJ2-1; 9 bases line up with TRBD2. J lost 6 bases, V lost 6 bases, and 10 bases had no gene match. The CDR3 length is 15 residues. Germline V gives CDR1 SGDLS, CDR2 YYNGEE.

This clonotype came up a few times. V gene TRBV2 combines with J gene TRBJ2-5; no definite D call. V was cut by 7 bases and J by 5 bases, with 11 bases left in between. The V gene's germline CDR1 is SNHLY and CDR2 FYNNEI. The CDR3 is made up of 12 amino acids. DNA for the CDR3: TGTGCCAGCACGGGCAGGCGGGAGACCCAGTACTTC. Protein sequence: CASTGRRETQYF.

The rearrangement joins TRBV2 to TRBJ2-7; the D is unclear. CDR3 length: 11 amino acids. Germline V gene sequence: CDR1 SNHLY, CDR2 FYNNEI. V was trimmed by 3 bases and J by 5 bases, leaving 5 bases between them. The CDR3 reads CASSDFDEQYF. The DNA of the CDR3 is TGTGCCAGCAGTGATTTTGACGAGCAGTACTTC.